This TCR beta chain was profiled in a study of blood T cell repertoires in COVID-19. About the study: Acute and convalescent COVID-19 samples came from the United States, Italy and Spain. Sources were T cells, B-cell-depleted T cells, or PBMCs; the material itself was cDNA or gDNA.

Original methodology: Counts of nucleated cells, estimated from reference gene primer amplification, were obtained. The repertoire was sequenced with immunoSEQ multiplex PCR; TCRdb's copy has only in-frame clones and lacks some. D and trimming come from the DNA, and the V and J calls and clone size come from that table. The data contain over 200,000 clones, 91% of them singletons. The Seattle patients joined while their infection was active and were tracked longitudinally afterward. Deletions cut 7 bases from V and 5 bases from J, with 14 bases between. The germline V gene encodes CDR1 SQVTM and CDR2 ANQGSEA. CDR3 length: 12 amino acids.

The specimen sequenced was peripheral blood. V and J are TRBV29-1 and TRBJ1-2, with D uncertain. This clonotype was obtained from a person aged 18-30 years with COVID-19, enrolled during active disease. This CDR3 reads CSAVAGPYGYTF. The CDR3 nucleotides read TGCAGCGCCGTCGCGGGTCCGTATGGCTACACCTTC.